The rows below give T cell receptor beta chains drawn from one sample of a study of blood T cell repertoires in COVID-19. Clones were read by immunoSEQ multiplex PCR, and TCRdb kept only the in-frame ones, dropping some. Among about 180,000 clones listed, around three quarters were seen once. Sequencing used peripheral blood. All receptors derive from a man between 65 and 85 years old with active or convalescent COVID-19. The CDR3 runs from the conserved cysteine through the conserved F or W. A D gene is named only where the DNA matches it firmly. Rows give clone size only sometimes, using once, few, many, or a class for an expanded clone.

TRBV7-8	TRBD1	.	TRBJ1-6	CASSVRDSTYNSPLHF	TGTGCCAGCAGCGTACGGGACAGTACATATAATTCACCCCTCCACTTT
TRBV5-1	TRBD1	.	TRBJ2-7	CASSPGQGIYEQYF	TGCGCCAGCAGCCCCGGACAGGGAATTTACGAGCAGTACTTC
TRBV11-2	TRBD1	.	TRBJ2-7	CASSLVASDRGSEQYF	TGTGCCAGCAGCTTAGTTGCCTCGGACAGGGGCTCCGAGCAGTACTTC
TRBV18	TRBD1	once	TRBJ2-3	CASSPGQGIDTQYF	TGTGCCAGCTCACCAGGACAGGGGATCGATACGCAGTATTTT
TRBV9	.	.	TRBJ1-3	CASSVSSSSGDSGNTIYF	TGTGCCAGCAGCGTTTCATCCTCGTCAGGGGACTCTGGAAACACCATATATTTT
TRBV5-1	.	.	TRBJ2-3	CASSLGFLQGSTDTQYF	TGCGCCAGCAGCTTGGGATTTTTGCAGGGTAGCACAGATACGCAGTATTTT
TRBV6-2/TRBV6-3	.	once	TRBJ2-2	CASSYPFPPELFF	TGTGCCAGCAGTTACCCTTTCCCCCCGGAGCTGTTTTTT
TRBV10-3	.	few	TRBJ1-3	CAIRLQDSGNTIYF	TGTGCCATCAGACTACAAGACTCTGGAAACACCATATATTTT
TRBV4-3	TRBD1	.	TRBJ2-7	CASSPRPAGQGTNEQYF	TGCGCCAGCAGCCCGCGCCCTGCTGGACAGGGGACTAACGAGCAGTACTTC
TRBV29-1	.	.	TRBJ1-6	CSVVEGAMDSPLHF	TGCAGCGTTGTGGAGGGCGCGATGGATTCACCCCTCCACTTT
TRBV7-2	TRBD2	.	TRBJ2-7	CASSRRLAGREEQYF	TGTGCCAGCAGCCGCCGGCTAGCGGGCCGTGAGGAGCAGTACTTC
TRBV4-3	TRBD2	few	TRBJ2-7	CASSQDRIGTRQYF	TGCGCCAGCAGCCAAGATCGTATAGGGACTAGACAGTACTTC
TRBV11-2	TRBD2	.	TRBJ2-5	CASSLPGGVRESQETQYF	TGTGCCAGCAGCTTACCCGGAGGGGTGCGGGAGTCCCAAGAGACCCAGTACTTC
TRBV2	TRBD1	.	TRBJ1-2	CASSVDRSYGYTF	TGTGCCAGCAGTGTGGACAGGTCCTATGGCTACACCTTC
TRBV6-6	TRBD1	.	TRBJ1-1	CASSRDRPHMNTEAFF	TGTGCCAGCAGTCGGGACAGACCTCACATGAACACTGAAGCTTTCTTT
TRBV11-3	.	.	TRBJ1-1	CASSSRGPGTEAFF	TGTGCCAGCAGCTCTAGGGGCCCGGGCACTGAAGCTTTCTTT
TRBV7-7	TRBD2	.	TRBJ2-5	CASSAGTSGRIRDDETQYF	TGTGCTAGCAGCGCCGGTACTAGCGGGAGAATAAGGGACGACGAGACCCAGTACTTC
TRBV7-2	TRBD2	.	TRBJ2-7	CASSLSIRLAGSLTEQYF	TGTGCCAGCAGCTTATCGATCAGACTAGCGGGGTCGCTAACCGAGCAGTACTTC
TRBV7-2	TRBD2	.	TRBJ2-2	CASTHLSGRSGELFF	TGTGCCAGCACCCACCTTAGCGGGAGGTCAGGGGAGCTGTTTTTT
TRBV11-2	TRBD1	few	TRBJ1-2	CASSSPRRTGGGGYTF	TGTGCCAGCAGCTCACCCCGGAGGACAGGGGGAGGTGGCTACACCTTC
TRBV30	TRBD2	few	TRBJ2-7	CAWSLGQGSGGEQYF	TGTGCCTGGAGTTTGGGACAAGGGAGCGGGGGCGAGCAGTACTTC
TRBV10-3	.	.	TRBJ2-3	CAISQVGLPNTDTQYF	TGTGCCATCAGCCAAGTAGGACTACCAAACACAGATACGCAGTATTTT
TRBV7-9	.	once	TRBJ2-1	CASSFFNYNEQFF	TGTGCCAGCAGCTTTTTCAATTACAATGAGCAGTTCTTC
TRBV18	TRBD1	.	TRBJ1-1	CASSPSYRGATEAFF	TGTGCCAGCTCACCGTCGTACAGGGGGGCCACTGAAGCTTTCTTT
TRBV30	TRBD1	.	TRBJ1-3	CAVGTGEGNTIYF	TGTGCCGTCGGGACAGGAGAGGGGAACACCATATATTTT
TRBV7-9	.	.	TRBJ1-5	CASSSTDSNQPQHF	TGTGCCAGCAGCTCGACAGATAGCAATCAGCCCCAGCATTTT
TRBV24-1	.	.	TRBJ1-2	CASSRGLIHGYTF	TGTGCCTCTTCGCGGGGGTTAATTCATGGCTACACCTTC
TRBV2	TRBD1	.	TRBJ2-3	CASSSGRQGRTDTQYF	TGTGCCAGCTCCTCCGGGCGACAGGGGCGTACGGATACGCAGTATTTT
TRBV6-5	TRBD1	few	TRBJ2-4	CASSSGTGGLGSIQYF	TGTGCCAGCAGTTCCGGGACAGGGGGCTTAGGAAGCATTCAGTACTTC
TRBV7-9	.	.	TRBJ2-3	CASSLPGISTDTQYF	TGTGCCAGCAGCTTACCGGGTATTAGCACAGATACGCAGTATTTT
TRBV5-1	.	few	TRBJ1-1	CASSLRTIGTNTEAFF	TGCGCCAGCAGCTTGAGGACGATTGGGACTAACACTGAAGCTTTCTTT
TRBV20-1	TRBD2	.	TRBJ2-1	CSASRGRAREQFF	TGCAGTGCTAGTCGCGGGAGGGCCCGTGAGCAGTTCTTC
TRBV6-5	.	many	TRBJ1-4	CASSRGGTHEKLFF	TGTGCCAGCAGTCGGGGGGGCACTCATGAAAAACTGTTTTTT
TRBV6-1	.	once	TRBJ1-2	CASSARGWDTERYGYTF	TGTGCCAGCAGTGCCCGTGGTTGGGACACCGAAAGATATGGCTACACCTTC
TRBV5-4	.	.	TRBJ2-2	CASGGPGAGASTGELFF	TGTGCCAGCGGGGGCCCCGGCGCGGGCGCAAGCACCGGGGAGCTGTTTTTT
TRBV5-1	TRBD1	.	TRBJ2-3	CASSFPGTGVADTQYF	TGCGCCAGCAGCTTCCCCGGGACAGGGGTCGCAGATACGCAGTATTTT
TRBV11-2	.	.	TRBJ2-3	CASSLDRVSTDTQYF	TGTGCCAGCAGCTTAGACAGGGTTAGCACAGATACGCAGTATTTT
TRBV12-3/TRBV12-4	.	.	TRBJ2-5	CASSLGRETQYF	TGTGCCAGCAGTTTAGGGCGGGAGACCCAGTACTTC
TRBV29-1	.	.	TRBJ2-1	CSAEGVAEQFF	TGCAGCGCCGAGGGGGTCGCTGAGCAGTTCTTC
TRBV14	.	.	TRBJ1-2	CASSQNQNYGYTF	TGTGCCAGCAGCCAAAACCAGAACTATGGCTACACCTTC
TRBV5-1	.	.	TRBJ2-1	CASSLEGQNNEQFF	TGCGCCAGCAGCTTGGAAGGACAGAACAATGAGCAGTTCTTC
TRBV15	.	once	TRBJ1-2	CATRPYGDGYGYTF	TGTGCCACCAGACCCTACGGGGATGGCTATGGCTACACCTTC
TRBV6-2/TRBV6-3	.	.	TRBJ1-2	CASSYEVYGYTF	TGTGCCAGCAGTTATGAGGTCTATGGCTACACCTTC
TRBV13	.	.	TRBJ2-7	CASSPRDQGSYEQYF	TGTGCCAGCAGCCCTCGAGATCAGGGTTCCTACGAGCAGTACTTC
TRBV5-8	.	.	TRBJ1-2	CASSLGPTNYGYTF	TGTGCCAGCAGCTTGGGGCCGACTAACTATGGCTACACCTTC
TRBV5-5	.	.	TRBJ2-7	CASSLVRGPYEQYF	TGTGCCAGCAGCTTGGTCAGGGGACCCTACGAGCAGTACTTC
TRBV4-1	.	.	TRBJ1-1	CASSQVLVAGAEAFF	TGCGCCAGCAGCCAAGTTTTAGTAGCGGGGGCTGAAGCTTTCTTT
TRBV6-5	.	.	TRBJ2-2	CASSYKLAGTGELFF	TGTGCCAGCAGTTACAAGCTAGCAGGCACCGGGGAGCTGTTTTTT
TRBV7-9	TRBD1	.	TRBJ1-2	CASINMSQGVYGYTF	TGTGCCAGCATCAACATGTCGCAGGGGGTCTATGGCTACACCTTC
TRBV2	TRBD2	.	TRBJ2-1	CATSTRAGGDEQFF	TGTGCCACAAGCACCCGAGCGGGAGGAGATGAGCAGTTCTTC
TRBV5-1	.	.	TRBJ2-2	CASSPSRVYTGELFF	TGCGCCAGCAGCCCTTCTCGGGTTTACACCGGGGAGCTGTTTTTT
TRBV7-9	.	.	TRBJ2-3	CAGGGFTDTQYF	TGTGCCGGGGGGGGCTTCACAGATACGCAGTATTTT
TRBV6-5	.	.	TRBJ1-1	CASNRGFGSEAFF	TGTGCCAGCAATAGGGGATTTGGTAGTGAAGCTTTCTTT
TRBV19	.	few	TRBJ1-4	CASSAGQQGKLFF	TGTGCCAGTAGTGCGGGGCAGCAAGGAAAACTGTTTTTT
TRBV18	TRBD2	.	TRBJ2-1	CASSPRTSERGEQFF	TGTGCCAGCTCACCTCGGACTAGCGAACGCGGTGAGCAGTTCTTC
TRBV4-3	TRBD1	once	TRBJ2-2	CASSQEEQGGAGELFF	TGCGCCAGCAGCCAAGAGGAACAGGGGGGAGCCGGGGAGCTGTTTTTT
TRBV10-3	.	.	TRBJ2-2	CAISGGTKDGELFF	TGTGCCATCAGTGGTGGGACAAAAGACGGGGAGCTGTTTTTT
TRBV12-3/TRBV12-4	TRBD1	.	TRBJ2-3	CASSPPGQRKYF	TGTGCCAGCAGTCCTCCGGGACAGAGGAAGTATTTT
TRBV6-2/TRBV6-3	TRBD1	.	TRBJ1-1	CASSSWGQGDEAFF	TGTGCCAGCAGTTCCTGGGGACAGGGGGATGAAGCTTTCTTT